This TCR beta chain is drawn from a study of control samples from healthy donors and cancer patients. Generated by immunoSEQ multiplex PCR, the TCRdb table keeps only in-frame clones and is missing some. The repertoire holds fewer than 70,000 clones, less than 95% seen once, with about 4% in the top ten. The ends were cut back, 3 bases at V and 3 bases at J, with 2 bases in the middle. Germline V gene data show CDR1 as MDHEN and CDR2 as SYDVKM. This CDR3 contains 11 residues. The sequenced sample was blood. The chain links TRBV28 to TRBJ2-5; D is unclear. The source of this sequence is a man between 25 and 39 years old in good health. The CDR3 sequence is CASSLKETQYF. The DNA of the CDR3 is TGTGCCAGCAGTTTGAAAGAGACCCAGTACTTC.